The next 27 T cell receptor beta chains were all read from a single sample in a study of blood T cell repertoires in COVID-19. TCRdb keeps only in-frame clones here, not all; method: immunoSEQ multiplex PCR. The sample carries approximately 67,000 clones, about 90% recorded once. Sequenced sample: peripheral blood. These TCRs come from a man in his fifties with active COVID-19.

CDR3 residues: CASTPGGNTEAFF. CDR3 DNA: TGTGCCAGTACCCCGGGGGGTAACACTGAAGCTTTCTTT. The chain is built from TRBV19 and TRBJ1-1; D is perhaps TRBD1 (5 bases). Germline V gene sequence: CDR1 LNHDA, CDR2 SQIVND (reference sequence). The CDR3 length is 13 residues. Deletions cut 7 bases from V and 2 bases from J, with 11 bases between.

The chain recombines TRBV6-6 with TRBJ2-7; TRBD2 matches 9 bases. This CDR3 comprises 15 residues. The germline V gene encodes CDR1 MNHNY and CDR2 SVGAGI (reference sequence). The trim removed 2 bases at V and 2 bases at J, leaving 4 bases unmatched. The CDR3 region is CASSYASGDTYEQYF. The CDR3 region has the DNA TGTGCCAGCAGTTACGCTAGCGGGGACACCTACGAGCAGTACTTC.

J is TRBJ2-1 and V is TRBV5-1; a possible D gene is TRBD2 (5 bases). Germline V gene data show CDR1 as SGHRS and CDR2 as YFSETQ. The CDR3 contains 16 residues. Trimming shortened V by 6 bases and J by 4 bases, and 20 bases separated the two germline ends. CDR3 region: CASKVDFTYLYNEQFF. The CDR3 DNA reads TGCGCCAGCAAAGTGGACTTCACCTATCTTTACAATGAGCAGTTCTTC. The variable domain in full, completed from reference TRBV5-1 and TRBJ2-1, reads KAGVTQTPRYLIKTRGQQVTLSCSPISGHRSVSWYQQTPGQGLQFLFEYFSETQRNKGNFPGRFSGRQFSNSRSEMNVSTLELGDSALYLCASKVDFTYLYNEQFFGPGTRLTVL.

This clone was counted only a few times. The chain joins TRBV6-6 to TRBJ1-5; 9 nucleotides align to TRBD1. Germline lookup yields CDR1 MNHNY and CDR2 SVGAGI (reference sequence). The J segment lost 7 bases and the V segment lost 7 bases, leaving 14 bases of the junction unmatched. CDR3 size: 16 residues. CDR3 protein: CASNTGTGIGPQPQHF. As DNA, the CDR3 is TGTGCCAGCAATACCGGGACAGGGATTGGTCCGCAGCCCCAGCATTTT.

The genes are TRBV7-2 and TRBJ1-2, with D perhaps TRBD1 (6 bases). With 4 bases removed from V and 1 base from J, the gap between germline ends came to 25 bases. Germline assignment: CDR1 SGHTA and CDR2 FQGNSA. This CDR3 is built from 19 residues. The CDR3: CASSSVKDSRWGGNYGYTF. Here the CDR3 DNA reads TGTGCCAGCAGCTCTGTAAAGGACAGCCGATGGGGTGGTAACTATGGCTACACCTTC.

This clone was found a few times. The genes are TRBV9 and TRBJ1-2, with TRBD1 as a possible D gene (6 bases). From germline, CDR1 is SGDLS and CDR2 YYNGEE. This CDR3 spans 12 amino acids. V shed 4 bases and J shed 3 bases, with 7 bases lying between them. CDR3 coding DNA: TGTGCCAGCAGCCACAGGGACTATGGCTACACCTTC. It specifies CASSHRDYGYTF.

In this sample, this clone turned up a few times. CDR3 sequence reads: CASSFIGQGGNQPQHF. The CDR3 bases are TGTGCCAGCAGTTTTATTGGACAGGGAGGCAATCAGCCCCAGCATTTT. The chain has TRBV27 and TRBJ1-5; TRBD1 matches 8 bases. The ends lost 3 bases at V and 2 bases at J; junction bases unmatched: 6. The CDR3 extends over 16 amino acids. CDR1 is MNHEY, CDR2 SMNVEV, per germline (reference sequence).

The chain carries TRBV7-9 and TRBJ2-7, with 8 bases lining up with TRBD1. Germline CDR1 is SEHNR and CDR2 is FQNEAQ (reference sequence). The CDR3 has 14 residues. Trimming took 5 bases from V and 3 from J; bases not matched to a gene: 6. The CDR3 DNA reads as TGTGCCAGCAGCCCCGGGACAGGAGTCTACGAGCAGTACTTC. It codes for CASSPGTGVYEQYF.

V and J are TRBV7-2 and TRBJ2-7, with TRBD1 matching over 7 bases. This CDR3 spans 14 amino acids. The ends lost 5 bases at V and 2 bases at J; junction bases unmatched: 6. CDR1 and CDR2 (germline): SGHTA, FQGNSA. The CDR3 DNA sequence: TGTGCCAGCAGCCTTGACAGGGTCACCTACGAGCAGTACTTC. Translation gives CASSLDRVTYEQYF. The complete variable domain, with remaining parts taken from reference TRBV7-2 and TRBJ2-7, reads GAGVSQSPSNKVTEKGKDVELRCDPISGHTALYWYRQSLGQGLEFLIYFQGNSAPDKSGLPSDRFSAERTGGSVSTLTIQRTQQEDSAVYLCASSLDRVTYEQYFGPGTRLTVT.

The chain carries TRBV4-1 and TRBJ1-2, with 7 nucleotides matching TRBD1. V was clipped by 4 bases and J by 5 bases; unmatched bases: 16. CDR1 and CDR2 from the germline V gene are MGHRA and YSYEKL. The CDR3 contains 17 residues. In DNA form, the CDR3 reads TGCGCCAGCAGCCGGGTGGCAGGGGGACTTTCCACGTATGGCTACACCTTC. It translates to CASSRVAGGLSTYGYTF.

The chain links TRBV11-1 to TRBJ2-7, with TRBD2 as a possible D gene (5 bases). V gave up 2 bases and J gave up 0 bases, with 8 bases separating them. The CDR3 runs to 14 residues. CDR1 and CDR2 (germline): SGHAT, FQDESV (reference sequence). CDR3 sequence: CASSLTGSSYEQYF. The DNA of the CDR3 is TGTGCCAGCAGCTTAACTGGGAGCTCCTACGAGCAGTACTTC.

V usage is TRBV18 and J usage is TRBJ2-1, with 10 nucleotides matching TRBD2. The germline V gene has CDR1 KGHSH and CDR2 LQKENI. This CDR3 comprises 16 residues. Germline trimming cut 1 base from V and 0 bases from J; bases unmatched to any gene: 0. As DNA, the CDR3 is TGTGCCAGCTCACCACTAGCGGGGGGCTCCTACAATGAGCAGTTCTTC. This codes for CASSPLAGGSYNEQFF.

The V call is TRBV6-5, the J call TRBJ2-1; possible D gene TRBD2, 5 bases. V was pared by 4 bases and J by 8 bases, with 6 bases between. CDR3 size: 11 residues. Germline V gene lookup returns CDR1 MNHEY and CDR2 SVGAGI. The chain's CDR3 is CASSSLDEQFF. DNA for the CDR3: TGTGCCAGCAGTTCACTAGATGAGCAGTTCTTC.

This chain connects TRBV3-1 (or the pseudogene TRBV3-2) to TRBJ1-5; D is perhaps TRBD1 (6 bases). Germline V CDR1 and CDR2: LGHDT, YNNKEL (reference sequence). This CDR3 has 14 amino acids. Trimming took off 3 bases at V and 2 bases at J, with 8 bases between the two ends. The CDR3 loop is CASSHRGGNQPQHF. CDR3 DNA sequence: TGTGCCAGCAGCCACAGGGGTGGCAATCAGCCCCAGCATTTT.

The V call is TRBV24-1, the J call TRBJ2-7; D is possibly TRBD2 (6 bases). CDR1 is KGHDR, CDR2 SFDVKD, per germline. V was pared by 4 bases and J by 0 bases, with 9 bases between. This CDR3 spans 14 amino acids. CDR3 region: CATSERGNSYEQYF. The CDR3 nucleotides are TGTGCCACCAGTGAACGGGGGAACTCCTACGAGCAGTACTTC.

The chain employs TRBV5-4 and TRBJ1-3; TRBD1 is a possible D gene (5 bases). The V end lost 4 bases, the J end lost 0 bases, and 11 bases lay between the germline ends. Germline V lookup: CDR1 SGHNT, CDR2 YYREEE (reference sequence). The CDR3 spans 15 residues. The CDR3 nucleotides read TGTGCCAGCAGCCCTCAGGGAAACTCTGGAAACACCATATATTTT. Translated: CASSPQGNSGNTIYF.

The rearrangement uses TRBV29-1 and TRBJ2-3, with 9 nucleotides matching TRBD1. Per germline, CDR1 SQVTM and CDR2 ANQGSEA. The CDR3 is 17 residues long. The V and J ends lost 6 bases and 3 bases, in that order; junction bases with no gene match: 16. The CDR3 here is CSVHKGQGTRGTDTQYF. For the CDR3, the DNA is TGCAGCGTCCATAAGGGACAGGGCACGAGAGGGACAGATACGCAGTATTTT.

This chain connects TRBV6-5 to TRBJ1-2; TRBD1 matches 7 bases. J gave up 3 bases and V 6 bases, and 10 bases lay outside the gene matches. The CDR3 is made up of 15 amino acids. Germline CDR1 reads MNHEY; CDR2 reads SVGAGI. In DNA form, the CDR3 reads TGTGCCAGCAGCGGACAGGCAAGGACTGACTATGGCTACACCTTC. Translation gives CASSGQARTDYGYTF.

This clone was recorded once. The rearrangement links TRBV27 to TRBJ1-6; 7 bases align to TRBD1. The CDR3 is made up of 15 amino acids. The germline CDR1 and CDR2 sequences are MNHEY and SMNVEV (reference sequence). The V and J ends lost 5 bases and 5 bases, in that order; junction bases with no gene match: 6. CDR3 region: CASSPRTGDNSPLHF. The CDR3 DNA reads TGTGCCAGCAGTCCACGGACAGGAGATAATTCACCCCTCCACTTT.

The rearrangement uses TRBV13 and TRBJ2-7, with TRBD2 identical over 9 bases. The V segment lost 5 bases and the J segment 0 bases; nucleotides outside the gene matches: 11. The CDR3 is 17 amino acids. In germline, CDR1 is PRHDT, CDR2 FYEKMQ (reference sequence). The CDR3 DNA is TGTGCCAGCAGCCCCTATGGGCTAGCGGGACCCTCCTACGAGCAGTACTTC. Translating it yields CASSPYGLAGPSYEQYF.

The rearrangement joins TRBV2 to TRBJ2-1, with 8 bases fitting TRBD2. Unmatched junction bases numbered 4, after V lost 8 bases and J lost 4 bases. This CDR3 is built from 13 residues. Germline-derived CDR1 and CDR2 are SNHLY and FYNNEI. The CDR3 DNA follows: TGTGCCAGCCAAGCGGGAGTTTACAATGAGCAGTTCTTC. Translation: CASQAGVYNEQFF.

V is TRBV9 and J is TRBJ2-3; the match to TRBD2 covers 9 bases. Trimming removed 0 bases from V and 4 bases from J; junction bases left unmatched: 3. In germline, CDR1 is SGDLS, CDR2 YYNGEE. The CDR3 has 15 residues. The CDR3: CASSVGSGSSDTQYF. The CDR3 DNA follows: TGTGCCAGCAGCGTAGGTAGCGGGAGTTCAGATACGCAGTATTTT.

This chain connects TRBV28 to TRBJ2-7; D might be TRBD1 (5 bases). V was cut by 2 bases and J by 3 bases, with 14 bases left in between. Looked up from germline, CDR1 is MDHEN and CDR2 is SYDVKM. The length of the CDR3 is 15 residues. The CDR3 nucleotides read TGTGCCAGCAGTTTACCCTTGACAGCGAACTACGAGCAGTACTTC. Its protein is CASSLPLTANYEQYF.

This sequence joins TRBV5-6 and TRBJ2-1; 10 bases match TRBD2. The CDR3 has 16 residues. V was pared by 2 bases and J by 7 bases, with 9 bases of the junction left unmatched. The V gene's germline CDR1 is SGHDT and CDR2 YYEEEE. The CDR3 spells CASSLELAGLVNEQFF. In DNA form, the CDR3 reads TGTGCCAGCAGCTTAGAACTAGCGGGATTGGTGAATGAGCAGTTCTTC.

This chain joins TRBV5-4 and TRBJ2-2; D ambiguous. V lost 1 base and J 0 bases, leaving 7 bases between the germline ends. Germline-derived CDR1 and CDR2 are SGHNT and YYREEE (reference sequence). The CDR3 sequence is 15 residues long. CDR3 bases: TGTGCCAGCAGCTTGCGCGGTACGAACACCGGGGAGCTGTTTTTT. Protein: CASSLRGTNTGELFF.

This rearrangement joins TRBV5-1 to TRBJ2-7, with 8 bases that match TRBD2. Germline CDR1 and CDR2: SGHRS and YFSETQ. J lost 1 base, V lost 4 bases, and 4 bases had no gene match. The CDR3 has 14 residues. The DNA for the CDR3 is TGCGCCAGCAGCGCTGGCGGGGGGTCCTACGAGCAGTACTTC. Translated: CASSAGGGSYEQYF.

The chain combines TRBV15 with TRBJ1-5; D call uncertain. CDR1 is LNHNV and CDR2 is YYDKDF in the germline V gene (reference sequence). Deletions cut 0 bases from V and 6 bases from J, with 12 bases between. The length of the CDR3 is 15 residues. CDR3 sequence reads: CATSRDPGAGQPQHF. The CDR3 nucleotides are TGTGCCACCAGCAGAGATCCAGGTGCTGGTCAGCCCCAGCATTTT.